This T cell receptor beta chain was sequenced in a study of regulatory T cells in long-lasting Graves disease. V was cut by 6 bases and J by 6 bases, with 17 bases left in between. CDR3 length: 14 residues. CDR1 and CDR2 from the germline V gene are SNHLY and FYNNEI. Through Arm-PCR of CDR3 regions and iRepertoire HTBI primers, TCR beta libraries were built. TCRdb fed the multiplex PCR reads into MiXCR, producing one record per CDR3 protein. The sample consists of 600,000 to 650,000 distinct CDR3 sequences, 15% to 20% of them appearing once. Time point here: newly diagnosed GD, antithyroid drugs for less than 3 months. After RNA was extracted from PBMCs, the TCR library was made from it. This clonotype was picked up many times. These data were also reused for a study on T cells in Graves' hyperthyroidism and ophthalmopathy.

This receptor was taken from a woman aged 30 to 39 with Graves disease. Sequences were derived from peripheral blood mononuclear cells (PBMCs), sampled at new diagnosis, from a patient treated with antithyroid drugs. The V gene is TRBV2, the J gene TRBJ1-1; D perhaps matches TRBD1 (5 bases). The DNA for the CDR3 is TGTGCCAGCAGGGAGCTGGGACTGATATCTGAAGCTTTCTTT. It translates to CASRELGLISEAFF. The entire variable domain, with the rest obtained from reference TRBV2 and TRBJ1-1, is as follows: EPEVTQTPSHQVTQMGQEVILRCVPISNHLYFYWYRQILGQKVEFLVSFYNNEISEKSEIFDDQFSVERPDGSNFTLKIRSTKLEDSAMYFCASRELGLISEAFFGQGTRLTVV.